These T cell receptor beta chains were read from a single sample in a study of T cell responses to AZD1222 COVID-19 vaccine. The table came from immunoSEQ multiplex PCR; TCRdb's copy has only in-frame clones and leaves some out. The sample consists of 100,000 or so clones, 70% to 90% of them appearing once. The sample here was peripheral blood, taken on day 0 of AZD1222 vaccination. The receptors shown here come from an adult in good health. Each CDR3 is given with its conserved first and last residue. Fields, in order: clone size, V gene, J gene, D gene, CDR3 DNA, CDR3 protein. D genes are given only for firm matches. Rows may omit the clone size; those that give it use once, few, many or a size class.

abundance: -
v_gene: TRBV7-2
j_gene: TRBJ1-2
d_gene: TRBD1
CDR3nt: TGTGCCAGCAGCCGACAGGGGGCCCATGGCTACACCTTC
CDR3aa: CASSRQGAHGYTF

abundance: -
v_gene: TRBV10-3
j_gene: TRBJ2-2
d_gene: TRBD1
CDR3nt: TGTGCCATCAGGGGGGGGACAGGGGACACCGGGGAGCTGTTTTTT
CDR3aa: CAIRGGTGDTGELFF

abundance: -
v_gene: TRBV14
j_gene: TRBJ1-2
d_gene: -
CDR3nt: TGTGCCAGCAGCCAAGATCTCGGGACGGAGGGGTATGGCTACACCTTC
CDR3aa: CASSQDLGTEGYGYTF

abundance: -
v_gene: TRBV7-9
j_gene: TRBJ1-2
d_gene: TRBD1
CDR3nt: TGTGCCAGGGGACAGGGGTCTGGCTACACCTTC
CDR3aa: CARGQGSGYTF

abundance: -
v_gene: TRBV9
j_gene: TRBJ2-1
d_gene: TRBD2
CDR3nt: TGTGCCAGCAGCGTAGGAAGCGGGATGATCCATGAGCAGTTCTTC
CDR3aa: CASSVGSGMIHEQFF

abundance: -
v_gene: TRBV28
j_gene: TRBJ2-2
d_gene: -
CDR3nt: TGTGCCAGCAGTTTCACCGGGGAGCTGTTTTTT
CDR3aa: CASSFTGELFF

abundance: -
v_gene: TRBV7-2
j_gene: TRBJ2-2
d_gene: -
CDR3nt: TGTGCCAGCAGCTTAATCCCTTACGCCGGGGAGCTGTTTTTT
CDR3aa: CASSLIPYAGELFF

abundance: once
v_gene: TRBV11-2
j_gene: TRBJ2-7
d_gene: TRBD2
CDR3nt: TGTGCCAGCAGTTTAGCGGGAGTCTACGAGCAGTACTTC
CDR3aa: CASSLAGVYEQYF

abundance: -
v_gene: TRBV28
j_gene: TRBJ2-5
d_gene: TRBD2
CDR3nt: TGTGCCAGCAGTTCGACTAGCTTTAGGGAGACCCAGTACTTC
CDR3aa: CASSSTSFRETQYF

abundance: -
v_gene: TRBV10-3
j_gene: TRBJ1-2
d_gene: -
CDR3nt: TGTGCCATCAGTGAAAAAGAGGGTGGCTATGGCTACACCTTC
CDR3aa: CAISEKEGGYGYTF

abundance: -
v_gene: TRBV6-2/TRBV6-3
j_gene: TRBJ2-7
d_gene: -
CDR3nt: TGTGCCAGCAGTTCGTCTCACAGGGAAAACCCCTACGAGCAGTACTTC
CDR3aa: CASSSSHRENPYEQYF

abundance: -
v_gene: TRBV7-2
j_gene: TRBJ2-1
d_gene: -
CDR3nt: TGTGCCAGCAGCTCCGTGGGGGTCGGTGAGCAGTTCTTC
CDR3aa: CASSSVGVGEQFF

abundance: -
v_gene: TRBV6-5
j_gene: TRBJ1-6
d_gene: -
CDR3nt: TGTGCCAGCAGACTAGGAACCCACGATTCACCCCTCCACTTT
CDR3aa: CASRLGTHDSPLHF

abundance: -
v_gene: TRBV27
j_gene: TRBJ2-2
d_gene: -
CDR3nt: TGTGCCAGCAGTTTCATGGGGGTAACCGGGGAGCTGTTTTTT
CDR3aa: CASSFMGVTGELFF

abundance: -
v_gene: TRBV6-1
j_gene: TRBJ1-2
d_gene: -
CDR3nt: TGTGCCAGCAGTGAATACAAAGGGAACTATGGCTACACCTTC
CDR3aa: CASSEYKGNYGYTF

abundance: -
v_gene: TRBV29-1
j_gene: TRBJ2-3
d_gene: -
CDR3nt: TGCAGCGTTGAAGATCGAATGGGTACAGATACGCAGTATTTT
CDR3aa: CSVEDRMGTDTQYF

abundance: -
v_gene: TRBV19
j_gene: TRBJ1-5
d_gene: -
CDR3nt: TGTGCCAGTAGTATTGAAGGAGCAGGGCTACAGCCCCAGCATTTT
CDR3aa: CASSIEGAGLQPQHF

abundance: -
v_gene: TRBV5-1
j_gene: TRBJ1-1
d_gene: -
CDR3nt: TGCGCCAGCAGCTTGGCCGACGGGCAGGGGAACACTGAAGCTTTCTTT
CDR3aa: CASSLADGQGNTEAFF

abundance: -
v_gene: TRBV9
j_gene: TRBJ1-2
d_gene: TRBD1
CDR3nt: TGTGCCAGCAGCCCATCGACAGGGGACTATGGCTACACCTTC
CDR3aa: CASSPSTGDYGYTF

abundance: -
v_gene: TRBV7-3
j_gene: TRBJ2-1
d_gene: -
CDR3nt: TGTGCCAGCAGCTCCCACGGGACGGACAATGAGCAGTTCTTC
CDR3aa: CASSSHGTDNEQFF

abundance: -
v_gene: TRBV3-1/TRBV3-2
j_gene: TRBJ1-5
d_gene: TRBD1
CDR3nt: TGTGCCAGCAGCCAAGGAGGGGGACAGGGGAGGGATCAGCCCCAGCATTTT
CDR3aa: CASSQGGGQGRDQPQHF

abundance: -
v_gene: TRBV30
j_gene: TRBJ1-1
d_gene: -
CDR3nt: TGTGCCTGGAGAATCAATCTGAACACTGAAGCTTTCTTT
CDR3aa: CAWRINLNTEAFF

abundance: -
v_gene: TRBV18
j_gene: TRBJ2-3
d_gene: -
CDR3nt: TGTGCCAGCTCACCACTCGTGGGCACAGATACGCAGTATTTT
CDR3aa: CASSPLVGTDTQYF

abundance: -
v_gene: TRBV18
j_gene: TRBJ1-3
d_gene: -
CDR3nt: TGTGCCAGCTCACCACCGACTCGGGAAAACACCATATATTTT
CDR3aa: CASSPPTRENTIYF

abundance: -
v_gene: TRBV20-1
j_gene: TRBJ1-1
d_gene: -
CDR3nt: TGCAGTGCTAGTCCCCTATCGATCGGGAGGAGATCCGATGAAGCTTTCTTT
CDR3aa: CSASPLSIGRRSDEAFF

abundance: -
v_gene: TRBV15
j_gene: TRBJ1-1
d_gene: TRBD1
CDR3nt: TGTGCCACCAGCAGAGATCGGGGACAGTATGAAGCTTTCTTT
CDR3aa: CATSRDRGQYEAFF

abundance: -
v_gene: TRBV5-4
j_gene: TRBJ2-7
d_gene: TRBD2
CDR3nt: TGTGCCAGCAGCTTGACTAGCGCAAGCTCCTACGAGCAGTACTTC
CDR3aa: CASSLTSASSYEQYF

abundance: once
v_gene: TRBV7-9
j_gene: TRBJ1-1
d_gene: TRBD1
CDR3nt: TGTGCCAGCAGCTCACCCTCAGGGGGCCCTTCGGGCGAAGCTTTCTTT
CDR3aa: CASSSPSGGPSGEAFF

abundance: -
v_gene: TRBV30
j_gene: TRBJ1-4
d_gene: TRBD1
CDR3nt: TGTGCCTGGGACACAGGGGTGACTAATGAAAAACTGTTTTTT
CDR3aa: CAWDTGVTNEKLFF

abundance: -
v_gene: TRBV28
j_gene: TRBJ1-2
d_gene: -
CDR3nt: TGTGCCAGCAGAGTGGGTCTAAGCAGCAACTATGGCTACACCTTC
CDR3aa: CASRVGLSSNYGYTF

abundance: once
v_gene: TRBV20-1
j_gene: TRBJ1-1
d_gene: -
CDR3nt: TGCAGTGCCACCCGGGGGGCTGAAGCTTTCTTT
CDR3aa: CSATRGAEAFF

abundance: -
v_gene: TRBV9
j_gene: TRBJ2-1
d_gene: -
CDR3nt: TGTGCCAGCAGCGTCGCGGGAGGGACAGGCTACAATGAGCAGTTCTTC
CDR3aa: CASSVAGGTGYNEQFF

abundance: -
v_gene: TRBV10-3
j_gene: TRBJ2-4
d_gene: -
CDR3nt: TGTGCCATCAGTGAGATTTTCATCCTAGCCAAAAACATTCAGTACTTC
CDR3aa: CAISEIFILAKNIQYF

abundance: -
v_gene: TRBV28
j_gene: TRBJ2-3
d_gene: TRBD1
CDR3nt: TGTGCCAGCAGTTCCAGGACAGGGTTTATCACAGATACGCAGTATTTT
CDR3aa: CASSSRTGFITDTQYF

abundance: -
v_gene: TRBV19
j_gene: TRBJ1-1
d_gene: -
CDR3nt: TGTGCCAGTAGTACTCCAGTGCATGAAGCTTTCTTT
CDR3aa: CASSTPVHEAFF

abundance: -
v_gene: TRBV19
j_gene: TRBJ1-2
d_gene: TRBD1
CDR3nt: TGTGCCAGTAGTCCAAGACAGGGGGCCAACTATGGCTACACCTTC
CDR3aa: CASSPRQGANYGYTF

abundance: -
v_gene: TRBV5-1
j_gene: TRBJ2-3
d_gene: -
CDR3nt: TGCGCCAGCAGCTTGGACGGCCCTAGCACAGATACGCAGTATTTT
CDR3aa: CASSLDGPSTDTQYF

abundance: few
v_gene: TRBV5-4
j_gene: TRBJ1-6
d_gene: -
CDR3nt: TGTGCCAGCAGCTCGGCGGGTGGAGGGAATTCACCCCTCCACTTT
CDR3aa: CASSSAGGGNSPLHF

abundance: -
v_gene: TRBV13
j_gene: TRBJ2-3
d_gene: TRBD2
CDR3nt: TGTGCCAGCAGCTCGGGACTAGCGGGTTTCACAGATACGCAGTATTTT
CDR3aa: CASSSGLAGFTDTQYF

abundance: -
v_gene: TRBV7-2
j_gene: TRBJ1-5
d_gene: -
CDR3nt: TGTGCCAGCAGCGCACCTAATCAGCCCCAGCATTTT
CDR3aa: CASSAPNQPQHF

abundance: -
v_gene: TRBV27
j_gene: TRBJ2-7
d_gene: -
CDR3nt: TGTGCCAGCAGTTTAAAAGAATCGGGACCTGGGCAGTACTTC
CDR3aa: CASSLKESGPGQYF

abundance: -
v_gene: TRBV13
j_gene: TRBJ2-7
d_gene: -
CDR3nt: TGTGCCAGCAGCTTACCCGGGGGGCCCTACGAGCAGTACTTC
CDR3aa: CASSLPGGPYEQYF

abundance: -
v_gene: TRBV28
j_gene: TRBJ2-4
d_gene: -
CDR3nt: TGTGCCAGCAGTTTTAATTACGGGGAGGGGGCGCCGGCCAAAAACATTCAGTACTTC
CDR3aa: CASSFNYGEGAPAKNIQYF

abundance: -
v_gene: TRBV5-1
j_gene: TRBJ2-2
d_gene: -
CDR3nt: TGCGCCAGCAGACTTGGGGGATCGAGGAGTACCGGGGAGCTGTTTTTT
CDR3aa: CASRLGGSRSTGELFF

abundance: -
v_gene: TRBV2
j_gene: TRBJ1-1
d_gene: -
CDR3nt: TGTGCCAGCAGGGGTAGTCAAGGGGAGACTGAAGCTTTCTTT
CDR3aa: CASRGSQGETEAFF

abundance: -
v_gene: TRBV19
j_gene: TRBJ1-6
d_gene: -
CDR3nt: TGTGCCAGTAGCCTGACAGACAGCAGCCCACCCCTCCACTTT
CDR3aa: CASSLTDSSPPLHF

abundance: -
v_gene: TRBV19
j_gene: TRBJ2-1
d_gene: -
CDR3nt: TGTGCCTCTCAGGGCAGGTCTAACAATGAGCAGTTCTTC
CDR3aa: CASQGRSNNEQFF

abundance: -
v_gene: TRBV20-1
j_gene: TRBJ1-1
d_gene: TRBD1
CDR3nt: TGCAGTGCTAGTCGGAACAGGGGGCGGACTGAAGCTTTCTTT
CDR3aa: CSASRNRGRTEAFF

abundance: -
v_gene: TRBV30
j_gene: TRBJ1-1
d_gene: -
CDR3nt: TGTGCCTGGAAGGGGGCTGAAGCTTTCTTT
CDR3aa: CAWKGAEAFF

abundance: -
v_gene: TRBV28
j_gene: TRBJ2-2
d_gene: -
CDR3nt: TGTGCCGCTGGGAGACTAGACGGTTTCACCGGGGAGCTGTTTTTT
CDR3aa: CAAGRLDGFTGELFF

abundance: -
v_gene: TRBV19
j_gene: TRBJ1-2
d_gene: TRBD1
CDR3nt: TGTGCCAGTAGTCTTGGGACAGTTGTGACCTATGGCTACACCTTC
CDR3aa: CASSLGTVVTYGYTF

abundance: -
v_gene: TRBV29-1
j_gene: TRBJ2-1
d_gene: -
CDR3nt: TGCAGCGTCGCGGATGGTGAGCAGTTCTTC
CDR3aa: CSVADGEQFF

abundance: once
v_gene: TRBV5-1
j_gene: TRBJ1-5
d_gene: -
CDR3nt: TGCGCCAGCAGCCCGACAGGCCCAGGACAGCCCCAGCATTTT
CDR3aa: CASSPTGPGQPQHF

abundance: -
v_gene: TRBV5-1
j_gene: TRBJ2-7
d_gene: TRBD1
CDR3nt: TGCGCCAGCAGCTTGTACCGGACAGGGTCGGACGAGCAGTACTTC
CDR3aa: CASSLYRTGSDEQYF

abundance: many
v_gene: TRBV7-2
j_gene: TRBJ2-3
d_gene: -
CDR3nt: TGTGCCAGCAGCTTATCAGGAAGACTAGGGGGAGGCACAGATACGCAGTATTTT
CDR3aa: CASSLSGRLGGGTDTQYF

abundance: -
v_gene: TRBV19
j_gene: TRBJ2-5
d_gene: -
CDR3nt: TGTGCCAGTAGTGTGGACGGGAAAGAGACCCAGTACTTC
CDR3aa: CASSVDGKETQYF